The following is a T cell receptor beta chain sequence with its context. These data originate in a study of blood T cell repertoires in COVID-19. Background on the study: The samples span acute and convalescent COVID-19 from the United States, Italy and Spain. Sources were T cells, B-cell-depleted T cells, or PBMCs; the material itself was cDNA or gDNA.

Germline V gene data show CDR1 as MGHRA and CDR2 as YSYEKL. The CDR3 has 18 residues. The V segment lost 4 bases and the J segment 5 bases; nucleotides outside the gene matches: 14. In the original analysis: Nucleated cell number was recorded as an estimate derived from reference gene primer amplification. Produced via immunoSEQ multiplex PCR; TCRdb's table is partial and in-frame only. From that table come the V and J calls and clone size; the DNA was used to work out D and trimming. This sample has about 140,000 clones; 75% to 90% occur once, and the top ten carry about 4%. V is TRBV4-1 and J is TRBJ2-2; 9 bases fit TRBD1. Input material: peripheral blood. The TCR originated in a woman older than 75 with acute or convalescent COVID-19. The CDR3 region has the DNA TGCGCCAGCAGCCGTCCCGGGACAGGGATTTTAATGACCGGGGAGCTGTTTTTT. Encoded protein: CASSRPGTGILMTGELFF.